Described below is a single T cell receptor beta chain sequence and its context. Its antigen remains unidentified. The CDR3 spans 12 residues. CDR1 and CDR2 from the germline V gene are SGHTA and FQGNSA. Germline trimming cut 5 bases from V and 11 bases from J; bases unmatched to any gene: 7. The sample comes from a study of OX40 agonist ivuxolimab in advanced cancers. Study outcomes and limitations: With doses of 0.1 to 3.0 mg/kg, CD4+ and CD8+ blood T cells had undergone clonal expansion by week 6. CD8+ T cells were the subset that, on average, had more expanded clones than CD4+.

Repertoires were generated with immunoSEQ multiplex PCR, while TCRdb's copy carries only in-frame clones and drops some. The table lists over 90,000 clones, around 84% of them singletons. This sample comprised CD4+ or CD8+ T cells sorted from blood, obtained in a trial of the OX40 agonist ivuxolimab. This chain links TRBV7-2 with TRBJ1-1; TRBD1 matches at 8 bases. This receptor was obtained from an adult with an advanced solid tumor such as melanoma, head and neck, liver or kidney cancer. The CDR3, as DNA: TGTGCCAGCAGCCGTGACAGGGGTTTGGCTTTCTTT. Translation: CASSRDRGLAFF.